This T cell receptor (beta chain) was found in a study of blood T cell repertoires in COVID-19. For the study at large: Spain, Italy and the United States supplied samples that represented acute and convalescent COVID-19. The analysed material was cDNA or gDNA that came from T cells, B-cell-depleted T cells, or PBMCs.

In the study's own analysis: Amplification from reference gene primers served as the basis for estimated nucleated cell counts. Sequencing used immunoSEQ multiplex PCR; TCRdb keeps in-frame clones, though not all of them. V and J calls and clone size are as listed in that table; D and trimming were resolved from the DNA. Here the sample spans 110,000 or so clones, 80% to 90% being singletons. J lost 5 bases, V lost 4 bases, and 6 bases had no gene match. The V gene's germline CDR1 is LNHDA and CDR2 SQIVND (reference sequence). CDR3 length: 14 residues. The receptor was isolated from a human donor with acute or convalescent COVID-19. The donor label of this sample is uncertain. The chain employs TRBV19 and TRBJ1-2, with 8 bases fitting TRBD1. The sequencing sample was made of peripheral blood. DNA for the CDR3: TGTGCCAGTAGTACAGGGGGCGGACCATATGGCTACACCTTC. Translation: CASSTGGGPYGYTF.